Following are 7 T cell receptor beta chains from one sample sequenced in a study of PD-1 blockade in mismatch repair-deficient tumors. Clones were read by immunoSEQ multiplex PCR, and TCRdb kept only the in-frame ones, dropping some. The sample lists fewer than 100,000 clones, approximately 84% occurring once. The source was peripheral blood, collected 12 weeks after starting pembrolizumab. The receptors stem from an adult with mismatch repair-deficient cancer.

This chain links TRBV19 with TRBJ2-1; weak D call: TRBD2 (6 bases). This CDR3 is built from 10 residues. Trimming stripped 9 bases from V and 9 bases from J, with 9 bases between. CDR1 and CDR2 from the germline V gene are LNHDA and SQIVND (reference sequence). The DNA for the CDR3 is TGTGCCAGCGTGGGAGGTGAGCAGTTCTTC. The encoded protein is CASVGGEQFF.

The table lists this clone with a few counts. The rearrangement uses TRBV7-9 and TRBJ2-7, with 11 nucleotides matching TRBD2. V was pared by 3 bases and J by 3 bases, with 7 bases of the junction left unmatched. The CDR3 runs 16 residues. Germline V gives CDR1 SEHNR, CDR2 FQNEAQ (reference sequence). CDR3 sequence (DNA): TGTGCCAGCAGCTTGATTAGCGGGAGGGAAGGCTACGAGCAGTACTTC. This codes for CASSLISGREGYEQYF.

The J gene is TRBJ2-2, the V gene TRBV10-1; D is unclear. The ends were cut back, 6 bases at V and 4 bases at J, with 9 bases in the middle. Per germline, CDR1 WNHNN and CDR2 SYGVQD (reference sequence). The CDR3 covers 13 residues. The chain's CDR3 is CASRASGTGELFF. The DNA for the CDR3 is TGCGCCAGCAGGGCGTCCGGCACCGGGGAGCTGTTTTTT.

The chain is built from TRBV29-1 and TRBJ2-7; 8 bases fit TRBD1. After removal of 4 bases from V and 6 bases from J, the junction contained 8 bases not matched to a gene. The CDR3 sequence is 13 residues long. Germline CDR1 is SQVTM and CDR2 is ANQGSEA. As DNA, the CDR3 is TGCAGCGTTGTGTCAGGGGGCGCGGGCGAGCAGTACTTC. Amino acid sequence: CSVVSGGAGEQYF.

The J gene is TRBJ2-3, the V gene TRBV7-2, with no clear D. The germline CDR1 and CDR2 sequences are SGHTA and FQGNSA. This CDR3 contains 13 residues. V lost 5 bases, J lost 6 bases, and 12 bases lay in between. CDR3 sequence: CASSRDYQDTQYF. The CDR3 nucleotides read TGTGCCAGCAGCCGAGATTACCAGGATACGCAGTATTTT.

V is TRBV30 and J is TRBJ2-1, with 10 bases that match TRBD2. The CDR3 sequence is 14 residues long. Losses at the gene ends were 2 bases for V and 9 bases for J; bases not matched to a gene: 7. Germline lookup yields CDR1 GTSNPN and CDR2 SVGIG (reference sequence). CDR3 amino acids: CAWSTGLARSEQFF. In DNA form, the CDR3 reads TGTGCCTGGAGTACGGGACTAGCGCGGAGTGAGCAGTTCTTC.

This clone is medium-sized. The chain couples TRBV7-9 to TRBJ2-7, with unresolved D. V was trimmed by 5 bases and J by 3 bases, leaving 8 bases between them. The germline V gene encodes CDR1 SEHNR and CDR2 FQNEAQ (reference sequence). CDR3 length: 12 residues. The CDR3 is CASSLDLYEQYF. The CDR3 DNA reads TGTGCCAGCAGCCTGGACCTCTACGAGCAGTACTTC.